This T cell receptor (beta chain) is drawn from a study of T cell responses to AZD1222 COVID-19 vaccine. Study findings and constraints: Across the whole spike, CD4 TCRs peaked at regions 160-218 and 743-854.

V lost 7 bases to trimming and J lost 1 base, with 9 bases between them. The germline V gene encodes CDR1 KGHDR and CDR2 SFDVKD. This CDR3 comprises 14 residues. On this clone itself: The antigen is undetermined.

Profiling relied on immunoSEQ multiplex PCR, and the TCRdb table lists in-frame clones only, not all of them. The sample contains some 140,000 clones, 75% to 95% of which appear only once. Sequenced here: peripheral blood, sampled 28 days after the second AZD1222 dose. The receptor was derived from an adult who received the AZD1222 COVID-19 vaccine. The J gene is TRBJ2-2, the V gene TRBV24-1; D unclear. In DNA form, the CDR3 reads TGTGCCACCAGCGGACGGTTGAACACCGGGGAGCTGTTTTTT. The encoded protein is CATSGRLNTGELFF.